These 14 T cell receptor beta chains share one sample of origin, sequenced in a study of blood T cell repertoires in COVID-19. Sequencing used immunoSEQ multiplex PCR; TCRdb keeps in-frame clones, though not all of them. The table shows some 97,000 clones, with roughly 90% occurring only once. Sequenced material: peripheral blood. The source is a man in his 70s with acute or convalescent COVID-19.

V gene TRBV18 combines with J gene TRBJ1-1; tentative D call: TRBD1 (5 bases). The CDR3 runs 13 residues. Germline values: CDR1 KGHSH, CDR2 LQKENI. Trimming removed 2 bases from V and 6 bases from J, with 10 bases in between. For the CDR3, the DNA is TGTGCCAGCTCACCAGGGGGAGGGTCTGAAGCTTTCTTT. Its translation: CASSPGGGSEAFF.

This chain connects TRBV2 to TRBJ1-1; tentatively, D is TRBD1 (5 bases). Germline assignment: CDR1 SNHLY and CDR2 FYNNEI. V was clipped by 8 bases and J by 7 bases, with 11 bases between them. The CDR3 runs to 11 residues. The DNA for the CDR3 is TGTGCCAGCCTCTGGGGGGGTGAAGCTTTCTTT. It codes for CASLWGGEAFF. The full variable domain, with the rest looked up from reference TRBV2 and TRBJ1-1, is EPEVTQTPSHQVTQMGQEVILRCVPISNHLYFYWYRQILGQKVEFLVSFYNNEISEKSEIFDDQFSVERPDGSNFTLKIRSTKLEDSAMYFCASLWGGEAFFGQGTRLTVV.

The chain links TRBV28 to TRBJ1-1, with 9 bases matching TRBD1. The germline gives CDR1 MDHEN, CDR2 SYDVKM. This CDR3 is built from 12 residues. J lost 4 bases, V lost 8 bases, and 2 bases had no gene match. CDR3 bases: TGTGCCAGCGGGACAGGGAGCACTGAAGCTTTCTTT. It translates to CASGTGSTEAFF.

The chain has TRBV9 and TRBJ2-1; perhaps TRBD2 as D (6 bases). V was shortened by 0 bases and J by 4 bases, with 11 bases between the two germline ends. This CDR3 contains 15 residues. CDR1 and CDR2 (germline): SGDLS, YYNGEE. The CDR3: CASSVGSGNYNEQFF. The DNA for the CDR3 is TGTGCCAGCAGCGTAGGTAGCGGCAATTACAATGAGCAGTTCTTC. The whole variable domain, remainder taken from reference TRBV9 and TRBJ2-1, is DSGVTQTPKHLITATGQRVTLRCSPRSGDLSVYWYQQSLDQGLQFLIQYYNGEERAKGNILERFSAQQFPDLHSELNLSSLELGDSALYFCASSVGSGNYNEQFFGPGTRLTVL.

The chain links TRBV9 to TRBJ2-1; TRBD2 agrees at 7 bases. This CDR3 region has 14 residues. The V gene's germline CDR1 is SGDLS and CDR2 YYNGEE. J gave up 9 bases and V 6 bases, and 12 bases lay outside the gene matches. Here the CDR3 reads CASTLGTTSLEQFF. Written as DNA, the CDR3 is TGTGCCAGCACCCTGGGGACTACCTCCCTTGAGCAGTTCTTC. Using reference TRBV9 and TRBJ2-1 for the parts outside the CDR3, the full variable domain is DSGVTQTPKHLITATGQRVTLRCSPRSGDLSVYWYQQSLDQGLQFLIQYYNGEERAKGNILERFSAQQFPDLHSELNLSSLELGDSALYFCASTLGTTSLEQFFGPGTRLTVL.

The genes are TRBV5-6 and TRBJ2-7; D uncertain. The CDR3 sequence is 13 residues long. V gave up 2 bases and J gave up 12 bases, with 18 bases separating them. In germline, CDR1 is SGHDT, CDR2 YYEEEE. CDR3 in DNA: TGTGCCAGCAGCTTTACTACCAGTTTTTCTCGGTACTTC. Translation: CASSFTTSFSRYF. Based on the CDR3 plus reference TRBV5-6 and TRBJ2-7, the full variable domain is DAGVTQSPTHLIKTRGQQVTLRCSPKSGHDTVSWYQQALGQGPQFIFQYYEEEERQRGNFPDRFSGHQFPNYSSELNVNALLLGDSALYLCASSFTTSFSRYFGPGTRLTVT.

The chain has TRBV6-5 and TRBJ2-3, with D perhaps TRBD2 (6 bases). From germline, CDR1 is MNHEY and CDR2 SVGAGI. The length of the CDR3 is 14 residues. The V end was cut by 6 bases, the J end by 3 bases, with 13 bases between. Here the CDR3 DNA reads TGTGCCAGCAGACGGGAGACGGGGACAGATACGCAGTATTTT. Translated, it gives CASRRETGTDTQYF.

This chain connects TRBV28 to TRBJ2-1; no clear D gene. The germline V gene encodes CDR1 MDHEN and CDR2 SYDVKM. V was pared by 3 bases and J by 4 bases, with 7 bases between. The CDR3 has 13 amino acids. CDR3 nucleotide sequence: TGTGCCAGCAGTTTGAGGAGATACAATGAGCAGTTCTTC. This gives the protein CASSLRRYNEQFF.

The V gene is TRBV4-2, the J gene TRBJ1-4; 11 bases are a match to TRBD1. The CDR3 is made up of 18 amino acids. Germline V CDR1 and CDR2: LGHNA, YNFKEQ. The ends lost 1 base at V and 7 bases at J; junction bases unmatched: 11. CDR3 sequence reads: CASSQVLGQGARGEKLFF. The CDR3 nucleotides are TGTGCCAGCAGCCAAGTTTTAGGACAGGGGGCTAGAGGTGAAAAACTGTTTTTT.

V is TRBV7-9 and J is TRBJ1-5; perhaps TRBD1 as D (5 bases). The CDR3 length is 14 residues. The germline V gene encodes CDR1 SEHNR and CDR2 FQNEAQ (reference sequence). Trimming pared 3 bases from V and 9 bases from J, leaving 15 bases between. The CDR3 DNA reads TGTGCCAGCAGCTTTGGGCAGGTCGGGGGGCCCCAGCATTTT. Translation: CASSFGQVGGPQHF.

This chain connects TRBV30 to TRBJ2-3; 13 nucleotides align to TRBD2. The CDR3 is 15 amino acids. V shed 4 bases and J 5 bases; nucleotides not matched to a gene: 6. Germline V lookup: CDR1 GTSNPN, CDR2 SVGIG (reference sequence). The CDR3 loop is CAWTLGLAGLDTQYF. As DNA, the CDR3 is TGTGCCTGGACCCTGGGACTAGCGGGGCTAGATACGCAGTATTTT.

The rearrangement joins TRBV25-1 to TRBJ2-3; no firm D call. Trimming removed 6 bases at V and 0 bases at J, with 13 bases between. The CDR3 has 15 amino acids. Per germline, CDR1 MGHDK and CDR2 SYGVNS. CDR3 sequence reads: CASSLGMASTDTQYF. CDR3 DNA: TGTGCCAGCAGCCTAGGAATGGCCAGCACAGATACGCAGTATTTT.

The CDR3: CASSPFTGELFF. CDR3 nucleotides: TGTGCCAGCAGCCCATTCACCGGGGAGCTGTTTTTT. The chain combines TRBV7-9 with TRBJ2-2; D gene unclear. The germline V gene has CDR1 SEHNR and CDR2 FQNEAQ (reference sequence). The CDR3 covers 12 residues. V was trimmed by 5 bases and J by 4 bases, leaving 5 bases between them.

The rearrangement links TRBV6-2 or TRBV6-3 to TRBJ2-7, with a tentative D call TRBD1 (6 bases). Trimming left V 1 base short and J 6 bases short, with 13 bases between. The V gene's germline CDR1 is MNHEY and CDR2 SVGEGT. The CDR3 contains 14 residues. CDR3 region: CASSYFPQGSEQYF. Written as DNA, the CDR3 is TGTGCCAGCAGTTACTTCCCTCAGGGGTCCGAGCAGTACTTC.